The source of this TCR beta chain is a study of cytomegalovirus exposure and HLA in healthy donors. Vbeta (60) and Jbeta (13) primers were used in the PCR. Profiling relied on immunoSEQ multiplex PCR, and the TCRdb table lists in-frame clones only, not all of them. The sample consists of some 150,000 clones, approximately 82% of them appearing once. While unrecorded immune exposures were likely, the donors were nominally healthy when sampled. V was pared by 5 bases and J by 5 bases, with 12 bases between. This CDR3 contains 13 residues. Germline V gene sequence: CDR1 SGHVS, CDR2 FQNEAQ. Overall study findings and caveats: There were a few CMV-associated chains whose specificity for CMV antigens was confirmed in vitro.

On this clone itself: Its antigen is as yet unknown.

The receptor was isolated from a man aged 35-49 years in good health and CMV-seronegative. The sample taken for sequencing was PBMCs. J is TRBJ1-1 and V is TRBV7-8, with D perhaps matching TRBD1 (6 bases). The CDR3 sequence: CASSETGWTEAFF. As DNA, the CDR3 is TGTGCCAGCAGCGAAACAGGGTGGACTGAAGCTTTCTTT.